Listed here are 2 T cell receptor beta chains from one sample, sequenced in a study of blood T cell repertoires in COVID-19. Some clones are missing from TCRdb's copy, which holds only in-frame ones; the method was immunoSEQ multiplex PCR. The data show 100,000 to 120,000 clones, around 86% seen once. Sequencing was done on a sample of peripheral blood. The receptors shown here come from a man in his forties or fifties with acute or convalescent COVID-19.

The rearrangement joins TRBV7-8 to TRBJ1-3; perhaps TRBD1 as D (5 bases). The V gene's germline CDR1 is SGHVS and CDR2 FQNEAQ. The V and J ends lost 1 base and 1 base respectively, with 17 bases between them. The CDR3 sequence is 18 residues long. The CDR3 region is CASSLGMLGVGSGNTIYF. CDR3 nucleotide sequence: TGTGCCAGCAGCTTAGGGATGCTAGGGGTTGGGTCTGGAAACACCATATATTTT.

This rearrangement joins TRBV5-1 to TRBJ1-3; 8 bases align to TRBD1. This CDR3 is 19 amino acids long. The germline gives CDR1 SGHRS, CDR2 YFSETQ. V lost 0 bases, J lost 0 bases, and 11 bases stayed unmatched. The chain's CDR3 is CASSLAPGQAIFSGNTIYF. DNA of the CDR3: TGCGCCAGCAGCTTGGCACCGGGACAGGCGATATTCTCTGGAAACACCATATATTTT.